The 9 T cell receptor beta chains reported below all come from one sample, sequenced in a study of T-cell reconstitution after alpha-beta-depleted transplantation in children. Construction of the TCRbeta library involved unique molecular identifiers. TCRdb reprocessed the PCR reads with MiXCR, giving one entry per CDR3 protein. In the table there are fewer than 550,000 distinct CDR3 sequences, 11% of which are singletons. The specimen was PBMCs from the stem cell graft donor, collected from the stem cell graft. The receptors were gathered from a human donor who donated a stem cell graft to a child with acute myeloid leukemia.

The rearrangement uses TRBV10-3 and TRBJ2-1, with 9 bases identical to TRBD2. CDR1 is ENHRY and CDR2 is SYGVKD in the germline V gene. The CDR3 consists of 16 residues. With V trimmed by 8 bases and J by 7 bases, 15 bases remained unmatched. The CDR3 bases are TGTGCCATCCGACCCCTGGGGGCGGGGGGGCGAAATGAGCAGTTCTTC. It translates to CAIRPLGAGGRNEQFF.

The rearrangement links TRBV11-2 to TRBJ2-7; no definite D call. Germline V gives CDR1 SGHAT, CDR2 FQNNGV. The CDR3 consists of 13 residues. V was clipped by 5 bases and J by 1 base, with 9 bases between them. The CDR3 bases are TGTGCCAGCAGCCGGCTAGGATCCTACGAGCAGTACGTC. Encoded protein: CASSRLGSYEQYV.

The rearrangement uses TRBV12-3 or TRBV12-4 and TRBJ2-1; 10 bases are a match to TRBD2. Losses at the gene ends were 6 bases for V and 14 bases for J; bases not matched to a gene: 7. The CDR3 totals 12 residues. CDR3 DNA sequence: TGTGCCAGCAGCCTAGCGGGAGTCAGCGAGTTCTTC. Its protein is CASSLAGVSEFF.

This clonotype was picked up a small number of times. The chain carries TRBV12-3 or TRBV12-4 and TRBJ2-1; 10 nucleotides align to TRBD1. The J segment lost 8 bases and the V segment lost 4 bases, leaving 2 bases of the junction unmatched. The CDR3 is made up of 13 amino acids. The CDR3 bases are TGTGCCAGCAGTTGGGACAGGGGTCATGAGCAGTTCTTC. Translating gives CASSWDRGHEQFF.

This clonotype appeared a few times. The rearrangement links TRBV2 to TRBJ1-6; TRBD1 agrees at 7 bases. The V segment lost 5 bases and the J segment 3 bases; nucleotides outside the gene matches: 1. In germline, CDR1 is SNHLY, CDR2 FYNNEI. This CDR3 is 14 amino acids long. The CDR3 region has the DNA TGTGCCAGCAGTCGGGACAGCTATAATTCACCCCTCCACTTT. Translating it yields CASSRDSYNSPLHF.

This clonotype has just a few counts. V and J are TRBV25-1 and TRBJ2-3; 11 bases line up with TRBD2. Germline V gene data show CDR1 as MGHDK and CDR2 as SYGVNS. Trimming cost V 5 bases and J 2 bases; bases outside gene matches: 9. This CDR3 is 17 amino acids long. The CDR3 DNA sequence: TGTGCCAGCAGTCAAGGACCTAGCGGGGGGACCACAGATACGCAGTATTTT. Amino acid sequence: CASSQGPSGGTTDTQYF.

This clonotype has ten or more counts. The V call is TRBV3-1, the J call TRBJ1-1, with 9 bases aligning to TRBD1. CDR3 length equals 14 residues. The V gene end was trimmed by 4 bases and the J gene end by 7 bases; junction bases not matched to a gene: 7. Per the germline V gene, CDR1 is LGHDT and CDR2 is YNNKEL (reference sequence). The CDR3 nucleotides read TGTGCCAGCAGCCCAAAAGACAGGGGGAATGAAGCTTTCTTT. Encoded protein: CASSPKDRGNEAFF.

Ten or more counts support this clonotype. One junction end does not reproduce the germline sequence, and a read error may be involved. The J gene is TRBJ2-7, the V gene TRBV12-3 or TRBV12-4; 9 bases are a match to TRBD2. This CDR3 is built from 14 residues. CDR3 sequence (DNA): TGTGCCAGCAGTCTAGCGGGGAGCTCCTACGAGCAGTACTTC. It translates to CASSLAGSSYEQYF.

This clonotype has at least ten counts. J is TRBJ1-1 and V is TRBV4-1; maybe TRBD1 (6 bases). V dropped 0 bases and J dropped 0 bases, with 17 bases sitting between them. The CDR3 runs 18 residues. Germline V gene data show CDR1 as MGHRA and CDR2 as YSYEKL. In nucleotides, the CDR3 is TGCGCCAGCAGCCAAGAACAGGGTAGCTCACTCATGAACACTGAAGCTTTCTTT. Protein: CASSQEQGSSLMNTEAFF.